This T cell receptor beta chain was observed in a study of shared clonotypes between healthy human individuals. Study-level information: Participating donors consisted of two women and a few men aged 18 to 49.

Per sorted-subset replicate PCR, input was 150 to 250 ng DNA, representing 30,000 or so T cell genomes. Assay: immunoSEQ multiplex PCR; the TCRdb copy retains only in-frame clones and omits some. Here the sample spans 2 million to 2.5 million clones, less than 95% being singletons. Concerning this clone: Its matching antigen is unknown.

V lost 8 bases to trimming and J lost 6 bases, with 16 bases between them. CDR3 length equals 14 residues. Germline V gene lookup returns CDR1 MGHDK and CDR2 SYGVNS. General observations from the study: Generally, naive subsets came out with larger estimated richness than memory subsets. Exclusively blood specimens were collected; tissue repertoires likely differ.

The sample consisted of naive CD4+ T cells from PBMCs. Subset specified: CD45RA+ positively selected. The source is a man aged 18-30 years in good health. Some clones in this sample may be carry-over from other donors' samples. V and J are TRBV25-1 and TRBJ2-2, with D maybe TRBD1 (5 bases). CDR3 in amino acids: CASGPSGAPGELFF. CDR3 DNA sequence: TGTGCCAGCGGGCCATCTGGGGCCCCCGGGGAGCTGTTTTTT.